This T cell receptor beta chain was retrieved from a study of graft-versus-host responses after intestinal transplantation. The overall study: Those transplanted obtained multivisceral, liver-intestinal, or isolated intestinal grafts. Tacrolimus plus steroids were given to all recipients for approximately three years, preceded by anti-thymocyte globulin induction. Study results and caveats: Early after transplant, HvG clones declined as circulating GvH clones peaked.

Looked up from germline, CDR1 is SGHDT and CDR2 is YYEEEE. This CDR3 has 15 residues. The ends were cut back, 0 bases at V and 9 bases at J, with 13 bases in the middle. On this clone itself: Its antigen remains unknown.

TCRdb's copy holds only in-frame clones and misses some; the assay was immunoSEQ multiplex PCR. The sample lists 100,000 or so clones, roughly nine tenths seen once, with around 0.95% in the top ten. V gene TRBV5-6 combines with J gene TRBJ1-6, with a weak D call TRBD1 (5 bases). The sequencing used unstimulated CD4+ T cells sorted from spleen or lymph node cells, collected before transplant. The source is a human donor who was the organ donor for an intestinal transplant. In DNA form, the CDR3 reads TGTGCCAGCAGCTTGGTTGGGGGGATTGCTTCACCCCTCCACTTT. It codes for CASSLVGGIASPLHF.